This TCR beta chain appears in the sequencing data of a study of control samples from healthy donors and cancer patients. Profiled with immunoSEQ multiplex PCR; TCRdb holds only in-frame clones, not every one. The top ten hold about 2.5% of the sample, which has 100,000 to 150,000 clones, 75% to 95% seen once. In germline, CDR1 is SGDLS, CDR2 YYNGEE. The CDR3 is made up of 15 amino acids. V was clipped by 3 bases and J by 1 base, with 13 bases between them. The J gene is TRBJ2-5, the V gene TRBV9, with unresolved D. The receptor comes from a man aged 40-50 years in good health. Specimen: blood. Written as DNA, the CDR3 is TGTGCCAGCAGCGCTTCGACAACACCCCAAGAGACCCAGTACTTC. It encodes CASSASTTPQETQYF. Drawing the rest from reference TRBV9 and TRBJ2-5, the complete variable domain is DSGVTQTPKHLITATGQRVTLRCSPRSGDLSVYWYQQSLDQGLQFLIQYYNGEERAKGNILERFSAQQFPDLHSELNLSSLELGDSALYFCASSASTTPQETQYFGPGTRLLVL.